This T cell receptor (beta chain) was recorded in a study of T-cell memory formation after mild COVID-19. Amplification by 5'RACE using constant-segment primers produced TCR alpha and TCR beta cDNA libraries that carried sample barcodes and UMIs. From the 5' RACE reads, TCRdb called clonotypes with MiXCR, one entry per CDR3 protein. The data show 550,000 to 700,000 distinct CDR3 sequences, with 18% seen just once and about 11% held by the top ten. This clonotype has just a few counts. The CDR3 totals 17 residues. V was pared by 2 bases and J by 2 bases, with 10 bases of the junction left unmatched. The rearrangement uses TRBV12-3 or TRBV12-4 and TRBJ2-3, with TRBD2 identical over 7 bases. The sequence came from an adult woman who had mild COVID-19 (a few samples of this study predate the infection). Cell type and time point are not known. The source material was PBMCs or a T cell subset sorted from them (not recorded which). CDR3 coding DNA: TGTGCCAGCAGTTTAACGGCTAGCGGCTTATACACAGATACGCAGTATTTT. Translation gives CASSLTASGLYTDTQYF.